These T cell receptor beta chains were read from a single sample in a study of T cells in Graves' hyperthyroidism and ophthalmopathy. TCRdb fed the multiplex PCR reads into MiXCR, producing one record per CDR3 protein. This sample carries a few hundred thousand distinct CDR3 sequences, around 18% of them seen once, and the ten largest clones take over 35%. The sample taken for sequencing was blood. The origin of the receptors is a middle-aged man with Graves' hyperthyroidism. Both conserved end residues are part of each CDR3. D genes are given only for firm matches. The size entry is marked missing in some rows and otherwise reads once, few, many or a size class.

>TRBD1|TRBV9|TRBJ1-2|-
CASSGNRGTHYGYTF
TGTGCCAGCAGCGGAAACAGGGGGACTCACTATGGCTACACCTTC
>-|TRBV6-5|TRBJ2-7|-
CASSYSRSSYEQYF
TGTGCCAGCAGTTACTCACGGAGCTCCTACGAGCAGTACTTC
>-|TRBV30|TRBJ2-6|many
CASSDSHSGANVLTF
TGTGCCTCCTCTGATTCACACTCTGGGGCCAACGTCCTGACTTTC
>TRBD1|TRBV5-4|TRBJ2-7|many
CASRTGGTGVYEQYF
TGTGCCAGCAGAACCGGAGGGACAGGGGTCTACGAGCAGTACTTC
>TRBD2|TRBV6-6|TRBJ2-1|many
CASSSLVGGFYNEQFF
TGTGCCAGCAGTTCCCTGGTGGGGGGGTTCTACAATGAGCAGTTCTTC
>-|TRBV5-5|TRBJ1-2|few
CASSKGPGAFYGYTF
TGTGCCAGCAGCAAAGGGCCCGGTGCTTTCTATGGCTACACCTTC
>-|TRBV6-1|TRBJ2-5|many
CASRDTGQETQYF
TGTGCCAGCAGGGACACGGGCCAAGAGACCCAGTACTTC
>-|TRBV7-2|TRBJ1-1|many
CASSPDKNTEAFF
TGTGCCAGCAGCCCGGACAAAAACACTGAAGCTTTCTTT
>-|TRBV9|TRBJ2-1|-
CASSQAVSYNEQFF
TGTGCCAGCAGCCAGGCAGTCTCCTACAATGAGCAGTTCTTC
>-|TRBV7-2|TRBJ1-6|many
CASSLGGGRSSYNSPLHF
TGTGCCAGCAGCCTCGGAGGTGGCAGGAGCTCCTATAATTCACCCCTCCACTTT
>TRBD2|TRBV15|TRBJ2-7|many
CATSSRDTSGGYYEQYF
TGTGCCACCAGCAGCCGGGATACTAGCGGGGGGTACTACGAGCAGTACTTC
>-|TRBV30|TRBJ1-2|many
CAWRVQGIANYGYTF
TGTGCCTGGAGGGTTCAGGGGATAGCTAACTATGGCTACACCTTC
>-|TRBV20-1|TRBJ2-1|many
CSARRLAVGNEQFF
TGCAGTGCTCGAAGGCTAGCTGTCGGCAATGAGCAGTTCTTC
>TRBD2|TRBV30|TRBJ2-3|many
CAWTRGVNTDTQYF
TGTGCCTGGACGCGGGGGGTCAACACAGATACGCAGTATTTT
>TRBD2|TRBV20-1|TRBJ2-2|-
CSASGVGYTGELFF
TGCAGTGCCAGCGGGGTCGGTTACACCGGGGAGCTGTTTTTT
>-|TRBV11-2|TRBJ2-7|-
CASSLASVSEQYF
TGTGCCAGCAGCTTAGCATCCGTGAGCGAGCAGTACTTC